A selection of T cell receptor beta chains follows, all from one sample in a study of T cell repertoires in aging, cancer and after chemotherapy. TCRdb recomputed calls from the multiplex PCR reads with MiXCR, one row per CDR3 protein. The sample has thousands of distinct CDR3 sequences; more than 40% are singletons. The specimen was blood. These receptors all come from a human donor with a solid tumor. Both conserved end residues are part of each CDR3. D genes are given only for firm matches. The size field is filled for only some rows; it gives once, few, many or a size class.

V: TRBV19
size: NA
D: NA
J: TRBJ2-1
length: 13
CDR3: CASIEAGGNEQFF
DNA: TGTGCCAGTATCGAAGCAGGCGGCAATGAGCAGTTCTTC

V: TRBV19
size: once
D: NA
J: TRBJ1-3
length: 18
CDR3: CASSPSLGSGSSGNTIYF
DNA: TGTGCCAGTAGTCCATCTCTCGGGTCGGGCAGCTCTGGAAACACCATATATTTT

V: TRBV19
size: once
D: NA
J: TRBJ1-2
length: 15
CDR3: CASSIRQPSPYGYTF
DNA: TGTGCCAGTAGTATAAGACAGCCCTCCCCCTATGGCTACACCTTC

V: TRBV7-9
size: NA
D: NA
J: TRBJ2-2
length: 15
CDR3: CASSLVPQVTGELFF
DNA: TGTGCCAGCAGCTTAGTCCCACAGGTCACCGGGGAGCTGTTTTTT

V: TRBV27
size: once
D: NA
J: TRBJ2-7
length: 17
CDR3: CASSKYLPGVRGYEQYF
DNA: TGTGCCAGCTCCAAATACCTCCCGGGAGTTAGGGGCTACGAGCAGTACTTC

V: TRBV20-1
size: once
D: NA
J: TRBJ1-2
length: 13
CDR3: CSARGFPPYGYTF
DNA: TGCAGTGCTAGAGGTTTCCCCCCATATGGCTACACCTTC

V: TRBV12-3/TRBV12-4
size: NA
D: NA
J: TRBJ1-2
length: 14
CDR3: CASRGQAAIGGYTF
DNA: TGTGCCAGCAGGGGGCAGGCAGCGATAGGTGGCTACACCTTC

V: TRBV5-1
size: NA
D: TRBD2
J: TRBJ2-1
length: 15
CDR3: CASSFGAGVVVGQFF
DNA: TGCGCCAGCAGCTTCGGAGCGGGAGTGGTTGTCGGGCAGTTCTTC

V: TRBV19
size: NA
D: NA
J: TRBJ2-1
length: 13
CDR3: CASSIVASNEQFF
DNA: TGTGCCAGTAGTATAGTGGCCTCCAATGAGCAGTTCTTC

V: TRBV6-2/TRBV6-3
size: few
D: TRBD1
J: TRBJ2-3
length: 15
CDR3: CASSRPGQGTDTQYF
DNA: TGTGCCAGCAGCCGCCCGGGACAGGGAACAGATACGCAGTATTTT

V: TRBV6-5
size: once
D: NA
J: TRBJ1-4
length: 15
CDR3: CASTEGDATNEKLFF
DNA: TGTGCCAGCACCGAAGGGGACGCAACTAATGAAAAACTGTTTTTT

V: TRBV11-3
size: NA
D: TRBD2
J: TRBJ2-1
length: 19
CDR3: CASSLGGTGLAGGDNEQFF
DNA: TGTGCCAGCAGCTTAGGTGGCACCGGACTAGCGGGAGGCGACAATGAGCAGTTCTTC

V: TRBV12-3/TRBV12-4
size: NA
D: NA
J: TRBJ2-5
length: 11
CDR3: CASSGGETQYF
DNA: TGTGCCAGCTCGGGTGGGGAGACCCAGTACTTC

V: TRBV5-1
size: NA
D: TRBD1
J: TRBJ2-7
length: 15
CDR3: CASSLVPGGFNEQYF
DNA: TGCGCCAGCAGCTTGGTTCCAGGGGGCTTCAACGAGCAGTACTTC

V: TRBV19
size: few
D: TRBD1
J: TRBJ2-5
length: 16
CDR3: CASSIGWTGPQETQYF
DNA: TGTGCCAGTAGTATAGGGTGGACAGGGCCGCAAGAGACCCAGTACTTC

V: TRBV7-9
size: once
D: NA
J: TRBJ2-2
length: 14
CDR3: CASKSGENTGELFF
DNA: TGTGCCAGCAAATCGGGGGAGAACACCGGGGAGCTGTTTTTT

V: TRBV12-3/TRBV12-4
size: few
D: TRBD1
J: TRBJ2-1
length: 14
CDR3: CASSLQGVGGEQFF
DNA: TGTGCCAGCAGTTTACAGGGGGTAGGGGGTGAGCAGTTCTTC

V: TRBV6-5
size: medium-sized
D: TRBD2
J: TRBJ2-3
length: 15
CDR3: CASSSRLAGVATQYF
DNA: TGTGCCAGCAGTTCAAGACTAGCGGGAGTAGCTACGCAGTATTTT

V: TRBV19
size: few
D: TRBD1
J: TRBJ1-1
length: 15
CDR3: CASSMGQGRYTEAFF
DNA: TGTGCTAGTAGTATGGGACAGGGAAGGTACACTGAAGCTTTCTTT

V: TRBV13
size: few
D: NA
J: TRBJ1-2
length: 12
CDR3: CASSWTRKGYTF
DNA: TGTGCCAGCAGCTGGACGCGGAAGGGCTACACCTTC

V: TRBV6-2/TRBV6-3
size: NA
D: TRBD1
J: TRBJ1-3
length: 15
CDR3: CASTVDRFTGNTIYF
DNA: TGTGCCAGCACCGTGGACAGGTTCACTGGAAACACCATATATTTT

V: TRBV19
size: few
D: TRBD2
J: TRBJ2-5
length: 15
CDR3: CASTTTSGGQETQYF
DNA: TGTGCCAGTACCACGACTAGCGGGGGACAAGAGACCCAGTACTTC

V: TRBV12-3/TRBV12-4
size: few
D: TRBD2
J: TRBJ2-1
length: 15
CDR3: CASSWGLAGHNEQFF
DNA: TGTGCCAGCAGTTGGGGACTAGCGGGTCACAATGAGCAGTTCTTC

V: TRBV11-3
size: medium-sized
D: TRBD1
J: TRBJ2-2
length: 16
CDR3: CASSASGQGKYGELFF
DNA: TGTGCCAGCAGCGCCTCGGGACAGGGGAAGTACGGGGAGCTGTTTTTT